These T cell receptor beta chains were read from a single sample in a study of cytomegalovirus exposure and HLA in healthy donors. This table comes from immunoSEQ multiplex PCR, and its TCRdb copy is limited to in-frame clones, with some not included. The sample's table shows some 80,000 clones. The specimen sequenced was PBMCs. The receptors here all came from a woman aged 25 to 39 in good health and CMV-seronegative. CDR3s include the opening cysteine and the closing phenylalanine or tryptophan. D genes are given only for firm matches.

TRBJ1-2 | TRBV30 | TRBD1 | CAWSVLGQGRGVKGYTF | TGTGCCTGGAGTGTACTCGGACAGGGACGGGGCGTGAAAGGCTACACCTTC
TRBJ2-2 | TRBV11-2 | TRBD1 | CASSLGGTAHTGELFF | TGTGCCAGCAGCTTAGGAGGGACAGCCCACACCGGGGAGCTGTTTTTT
TRBJ2-3 | TRBV6-5 | TRBD2 | CASRFFSGGADTQYF | TGTGCCAGCAGGTTTTTTAGCGGGGGTGCAGATACGCAGTATTTT
TRBJ1-3 | TRBV30 | . | CAWNEGRGNTIYF | TGTGCCTGGAACGAGGGTCGCGGAAACACCATATATTTT
TRBJ2-7 | TRBV6-1 | . | CASSELPGPYEQYF | TGTGCCAGCAGTGAACTTCCAGGGCCGTACGAGCAGTACTTC
TRBJ2-2 | TRBV19 | . | CASRLQRNTGELFF | TGTGCCAGTAGGCTCCAGCGCAACACCGGGGAGCTGTTTTTT
TRBJ1-5 | TRBV29-1 | TRBD1 | CSVEWTGQGVGDSNQPQHF | TGCAGCGTTGAATGGACGGGACAGGGGGTCGGGGACAGCAATCAGCCCCAGCATTTT
TRBJ2-2 | TRBV6-5 | . | CASSYGGNTGELFF | TGTGCCAGCAGTTACGGCGGGAACACCGGGGAGCTGTTTTTT
TRBJ2-7 | TRBV5-1 | TRBD1 | CASSLGQGREYEQYF | TGCGCCAGCAGCTTAGGACAGGGGAGAGAATACGAGCAGTACTTC
TRBJ1-1 | TRBV6-1 | TRBD1 | CASRGTGGNEAFF | TGTGCCAGCAGGGGGACAGGGGGAAATGAAGCTTTCTTT
TRBJ1-1 | TRBV5-1 | . | CASSLEAGTMNTEAFF | TGCGCCAGCAGCTTGGAGGCAGGGACTATGAACACTGAAGCTTTCTTT
TRBJ1-2 | TRBV19 | TRBD1 | CASRTAGGRSNYGYTF | TGTGCCAGTCGGACGGCAGGGGGCAGGTCGAACTATGGCTACACCTTC
TRBJ2-3 | TRBV5-1 | TRBD2 | CASSLSGGRVPDTQYF | TGCGCCAGCAGCTTGTCCGGCGGGAGGGTGCCAGATACGCAGTATTTT
TRBJ2-7 | TRBV28 | TRBD2 | CASSAGGAPVSTYEQYF | TGTGCCAGCAGTGCCGGGGGGGCGCCGGTCTCTACCTACGAGCAGTACTTC
TRBJ1-6 | TRBV27 | . | CASSPRGGSPLHF | TGTGCCAGCAGCCCCCGGGGGGGCTCACCCCTCCACTTT
TRBJ2-1 | TRBV4-1 | . | CASSSKGRSSDNEQFF | TGCGCCAGCAGCTCAAAAGGCCGGAGCTCCGACAATGAGCAGTTCTTC
TRBJ1-4 | TRBV10-2 | . | CASSEYPRGGPNEKLFF | TGCGCCAGCAGTGAGTATCCCCGTGGAGGGCCGAATGAAAAACTGTTTTTT
TRBJ2-2 | TRBV6-6 | . | CATTTNGELFF | TGTGCCACCACAACGAACGGGGAGCTGTTTTTT
TRBJ2-7 | TRBV30 | TRBD2 | CAWTKPGLAYEQYF | TGTGCCTGGACTAAGCCGGGACTAGCATACGAGCAGTACTTC
TRBJ2-7 | TRBV6-1 | . | CASSEAQWTDYEQYF | TGTGCCAGCAGTGAAGCGCAATGGACAGATTACGAGCAGTACTTC
TRBJ1-4 | TRBV2 | . | CASSELVRTDATNEKLFF | TGTGCCAGCAGTGAATTAGTCAGGACAGATGCAACTAATGAAAAACTGTTTTTT
TRBJ2-7 | TRBV7-2 | . | CASSLIQGSEQYF | TGTGCCAGCAGCTTGATCCAGGGGAGCGAGCAGTACTTC